A single sample gave rise to the 17 T cell receptor beta chains below, sequenced in a study of blood T cell repertoires in COVID-19 (dated by TCRdb to about 2020). Library preparation used the immunoSEQ multiplex PCR assay. Drawn from immuneACCESS, this table holds only the in-frame rearrangements with V and J called that TCRdb kept. Clones are partly lost; checked studies trace under half to an unresolved V gene and leave the rest unexplained. Counted in this sample were fewer than 700,000 clones; roughly 91% of them appeared once. Around 7.8% of the sample is held by the ten biggest clonotypes. Sequenced sample: peripheral blood. The source is a woman between 50 and 59 years old with COVID-19, enrolled during active disease.

The gene calls are TRBV27 and TRBJ1-5; TRBD1 agrees at 9 bases. Germline V gives CDR1 MNHEY, CDR2 SMNVEV (reference sequence). V lost 6 bases to trimming and J lost 7 bases; unmatched junction nucleotides: 4. This CDR3 region has 13 residues. CDR3 in amino acids: CASSSDRGQPQHF. CDR3 nucleotide sequence: TGTGCCAGCAGCTCAGACAGGGGGCAGCCCCAGCATTTT.

This clone was seen once. The V and J genes are TRBV12-3 or TRBV12-4 and TRBJ2-5, with TRBD1 matching 7 bases. This CDR3 has 13 amino acids. Trimming cost V 2 bases and J 3 bases; bases outside gene matches: 0. This CDR3 reads CASSLTGEETQYF. The CDR3 region has the DNA TGTGCCAGCAGTTTAACAGGGGAAGAGACCCAGTACTTC.

The V gene is TRBV30, the J gene TRBJ1-1; a possible D gene is TRBD1 (5 bases). The CDR3 covers 13 residues. The germline gives CDR1 GTSNPN, CDR2 SVGIG (reference sequence). Trimming pared 0 bases from V and 5 bases from J, leaving 10 bases between. DNA of the CDR3: TGTGCCTGGAGTGTAGGGGTGGGGACTGAAGCTTTCTTT. Translating gives CAWSVGVGTEAFF.

The chain combines TRBV28 with TRBJ1-5, with no clear D. V was cut by 3 bases and J by 6 bases, with 15 bases left in between. The CDR3 runs 15 residues. The germline gives CDR1 MDHEN, CDR2 SYDVKM. The CDR3: CASSFIAGWVQPQHF. In nucleotides, the CDR3 is TGTGCCAGCAGTTTCATCGCGGGCTGGGTTCAGCCCCAGCATTTT. Variable domain in full (rest from reference TRBV28 and TRBJ1-5): DVKVTQSSRYLVKRTGEKVFLECVQDMDHENMFWYRQDPGLGLRLIYFSYDVKMKEKGDIPEGYSVSREKKERFSLILESASTNQTSMYLCASSFIAGWVQPQHFGDGTRLSIL.

The rearrangement uses TRBV4-2 and TRBJ2-7; weak D call: TRBD1 (5 bases). Trimming cost V 6 bases and J 5 bases, with 14 bases left between them. Germline V gives CDR1 LGHNA, CDR2 YNFKEQ. This CDR3 contains 13 residues. This chain's CDR3 is CASSKGQPNEQYF. The CDR3 nucleotides are TGTGCCAGCAGTAAAGGACAACCCAACGAGCAGTACTTC.

This clone was observed a single time. The genes are TRBV7-2 and TRBJ2-7, with D possibly matching TRBD2 (6 bases). V was cut by 4 bases and J by 4 bases, with 14 bases left in between. CDR3 length: 14 amino acids. The germline V gene encodes CDR1 SGHTA and CDR2 FQGNSA. This CDR3 is CASSSGLLPYEQYF. CDR3 DNA: TGTGCCAGCAGCTCGGGACTCTTACCTTACGAGCAGTACTTC.

This clone was seen once. The CDR3 DNA sequence: TGTGCCAGCAGCTTGGCCCGGGACACCCATGGCTACACCTTC. Protein sequence: CASSLARDTHGYTF. The genes are TRBV5-8 and TRBJ1-2; the D gene is possibly TRBD1 (6 bases). The CDR3 covers 14 residues. The V and J ends lost 0 bases and 6 bases respectively, with 12 bases between them. In germline, CDR1 is SGHTS, CDR2 YDEGEE.

The chain links TRBV9 to TRBJ1-1, with 8 bases lining up with TRBD1. Germline V gene lookup returns CDR1 SGDLS and CDR2 YYNGEE. The V and J ends lost 4 bases and 1 base, in that order; junction bases with no gene match: 6. The CDR3 extends over 15 amino acids. CDR3 amino acids: CASSTLTGGNTEAFF. The CDR3 DNA reads TGTGCCAGCAGCACCCTTACAGGGGGGAACACTGAAGCTTTCTTT.

The chain combines TRBV29-1 with TRBJ1-1, with 7 bases aligning to TRBD1. The CDR3 runs 16 residues. J was trimmed by 4 bases and V by 6 bases; bases with no gene match: 17. The germline V gene encodes CDR1 SQVTM and CDR2 ANQGSEA. In DNA form, the CDR3 reads TGCAGCGTGACAGGGCCAGGGGTCGCAGCGAGCACTGAAGCTTTCTTT. This translates into CSVTGPGVAASTEAFF.

This sequence joins TRBV10-3 and TRBJ2-7; D may be TRBD1 (6 bases). This CDR3 contains 13 residues. Germline V lookup: CDR1 ENHRY, CDR2 SYGVKD. V lost 10 bases and J 5 bases, leaving 18 bases between the germline ends. CDR3 sequence: CATWQPGENEQYF. The CDR3 DNA sequence: TGTGCCACCTGGCAACCAGGGGAGAACGAGCAGTACTTC.

V is TRBV5-5 and J is TRBJ1-1, with D perhaps TRBD1 (6 bases). This CDR3 is built from 11 residues. Trimming removed 4 bases at V and 11 bases at J, with 12 bases between. The germline V gene has CDR1 SGHKS and CDR2 YYEKEE (reference sequence). The DNA for the CDR3 is TGTGCCAGCAGCCTACAGGGAGTTGCTTTCTTT. It codes for CASSLQGVAFF.

The chain employs TRBV6-5 and TRBJ1-2, with D possibly matching TRBD1 (5 bases). Germline V gene data show CDR1 as MNHEY and CDR2 as SVGAGI. The CDR3 spans 15 residues. The V end was cut by 4 bases, the J end by 3 bases, with 15 bases between. The CDR3 DNA sequence: TGTGCCAGCAGTTCCCCCCCTTGGGGGGACTATGGCTACACCTTC. Translated, it gives CASSSPPWGDYGYTF.

As to this clone: Other DNA sequences in this sample translate to the same CDR3. The chain joins TRBV28 to TRBJ2-7, with TRBD1 identical over 10 bases. V lost 5 bases and J lost 4; bases outside the gene matches: 5. This CDR3 is 14 amino acids long. Germline CDR1 and CDR2: MDHEN and SYDVKM. CDR3 loop: CASSLRQGAYEQYF. The CDR3 region has the DNA TGTGCCAGCAGTCTTCGACAGGGGGCTTACGAGCAGTACTTC.

The chain combines TRBV30 with TRBJ1-6; 9 bases are shared with TRBD1. V shed 4 bases, J shed 6 bases, and the junction held 7 bases outside the gene matches. There are 15 residues in the CDR3. Germline-derived CDR1 and CDR2 are GTSNPN and SVGIG (reference sequence). CDR3 sequence: CAWTQGDRANSPLHF. CDR3 nucleotides: TGTGCCTGGACCCAAGGGGACAGGGCTAATTCACCCCTCCACTTT.

The chain has TRBV7-2 and TRBJ1-5, with D uncertain. Trimming left V 1 base short and J 1 base short, with 5 bases between. The CDR3 length is 14 residues. CDR1 is SGHTA, CDR2 FQGNSA, per germline. The DNA for the CDR3 is TGTGCCAGCAGCTTAGGCTACAGCAATCAGCCCCAGCATTTT. Translated, it gives CASSLGYSNQPQHF.

This sequence joins TRBV29-1 and TRBJ2-2; 10 nucleotides line up with TRBD1. The CDR3 sequence is 13 residues long. Germline trimming cut 7 bases from V and 4 bases from J; bases unmatched to any gene: 3. Germline values: CDR1 SQVTM, CDR2 ANQGSEA. This CDR3 is CSGRTGGTGELFF. In DNA, the CDR3 is TGCAGCGGCAGGACAGGGGGCACCGGGGAGCTGTTTTTT.

Comment on this clone: The sample contains more than one DNA sequence encoding this CDR3. The chain is built from TRBV5-1 and TRBJ1-1; TRBD1 matches 8 bases. The germline V gene encodes CDR1 SGHRS and CDR2 YFSETQ. CDR3 length: 14 amino acids. The V and J ends lost 2 bases and 3 bases, in that order; junction bases with no gene match: 3. The CDR3, as DNA: TGCGCCAGCAGCTTAGACAGGGGATACACTGAAGCTTTCTTT. Translation gives CASSLDRGYTEAFF.